These 12 T cell receptor beta chains came from one sample sequenced in a study of beta chain features in type 1 diabetes. The isolated RNA, all of it, was reverse transcribed, so expressed TCRB transcripts were what got sequenced. Clones were read by immunoSEQ multiplex PCR, and TCRdb kept only the in-frame ones, dropping some. The sample includes about 320,000 clones, about 15% seen only once; the top ten take more than 6.5%. Sequencing was performed on central memory CD4+ T cells from blood. These receptors all come from a man younger than 45 in good health.

This clone was observed a handful of times. The CDR3 DNA is TGTGCCAGCAGCATCGTACCCGGACAGACTACTAGCACAGATACGCAGTATTTT. Translating gives CASSIVPGQTTSTDTQYF. The chain links TRBV5-5 to TRBJ2-3, with D possibly being TRBD1 (6 bases). Germline assignment: CDR1 SGHKS and CDR2 YYEKEE (reference sequence). There are 18 residues in the CDR3. V was trimmed by 4 bases and J by 0 bases, leaving 21 bases between them. Drawing the rest from reference TRBV5-5 and TRBJ2-3, the complete variable domain is DAGVTQSPTHLIKTRGQQVTLRCSPISGHKSVSWYQQVLGQGPQFIFQYYEKEERGRGNFPDRFSARQFPNYSSELNVNALLLGDSALYLCASSIVPGQTTSTDTQYFGPGTRLTVL.

A few counts support this clone. V gene TRBV5-4 combines with J gene TRBJ2-3, with 15 bases matching TRBD2. Trimming cost V 4 bases and J 6 bases; bases outside gene matches: 3. CDR3 size: 15 residues. Germline V gene data show CDR1 as SGHNT and CDR2 as YYREEE (reference sequence). CDR3 amino acids: CASSPGTSGRDTQYF. CDR3 in DNA: TGTGCCAGCAGCCCCGGGACTAGCGGGAGGGATACGCAGTATTTT.

V gene TRBV7-9 combines with J gene TRBJ2-7; D possibly corresponds to TRBD1 (6 bases). The ends were cut back, 0 bases at V and 6 bases at J, with 12 bases in the middle. Germline values: CDR1 SEHNR, CDR2 FQNEAQ (reference sequence). The CDR3 runs 14 residues. This CDR3 is CASSLALQGFEQYV. The CDR3 DNA sequence: TGTGCCAGCAGCTTAGCGCTACAGGGATTCGAGCAGTACGTC.

This clone has only a few counts. The CDR3 here is CASSQTTTGVSGYTF. CDR3 bases: TGCGCCAGCAGCCAAACGACGACAGGGGTTAGTGGCTACACCTTC. The chain uses TRBV23-1 and TRBJ1-2; TRBD1 agrees at 8 bases. TRBV23-1 is an open reading frame, and its role is uncertain. This CDR3 contains 15 residues. V shed 6 bases and J 7 bases; nucleotides not matched to a gene: 13.

The V call is TRBV2, the J call TRBJ2-1; possible D gene TRBD2, 5 bases. This CDR3 has 14 residues. Germline CDR1 SNHLY, CDR2 FYNNEI. V lost 2 bases and J lost 3, with 8 bases in between. The CDR3 is CASSEMGSYNEQFF. The DNA of the CDR3 is TGTGCCAGCAGTGAAATGGGGAGCTACAATGAGCAGTTCTTC.

The chain employs TRBV9 and TRBJ1-2; D is undetermined. V was pared by 1 base and J by 8 bases, with 9 bases between. CDR3 size: 12 residues. Germline-derived CDR1 and CDR2 are SGDLS and YYNGEE. CDR3 DNA sequence: TGTGCCAGCAGCGTACCGGGAAGGGGCTACACCTTC. It specifies CASSVPGRGYTF. Full variable domain (rest looked up from reference TRBV9 and TRBJ1-2): DSGVTQTPKHLITATGQRVTLRCSPRSGDLSVYWYQQSLDQGLQFLIQYYNGEERAKGNILERFSAQQFPDLHSELNLSSLELGDSALYFCASSVPGRGYTFGSGTRLTVV.

The chain combines TRBV2 with TRBJ2-2, with D perhaps matching TRBD2 (5 bases). The germline gives CDR1 SNHLY, CDR2 FYNNEI. V lost 3 bases, J lost 2 bases, and 16 bases lay in between. This CDR3 is 17 amino acids long. CDR3 sequence (DNA): TGTGCCAGCAGTGATTTCACCCTAGCCTCAAACACCGGGGAGCTGTTTTTT. This translates into CASSDFTLASNTGELFF.

The rearrangement joins TRBV11-2 to TRBJ2-3; TRBD1 aligns across 9 bases. Losses at the gene ends were 1 base for V and 4 bases for J; bases not matched to a gene: 0. Germline lookup yields CDR1 SGHAT and CDR2 FQNNGV. CDR3 length equals 14 residues. In DNA form, the CDR3 reads TGTGCCAGCAGCTTAGGACAGGGGGCAGATACGCAGTATTTT. Encoded protein: CASSLGQGADTQYF.

This clone was detected only a few times. The chain combines TRBV18 with TRBJ2-6, with no clear D. The CDR3 length is 15 residues. V was pared by 2 bases and J by 1 base, with 6 bases between. Germline V lookup: CDR1 KGHSH, CDR2 LQKENI. The CDR3 here is CASSPTISGANVLTF. The DNA of the CDR3 is TGTGCCAGCTCACCAACCATATCTGGGGCCAACGTCCTGACTTTC.

The CDR3 region is CASSFSITPGTHNEQFF. The CDR3, as DNA: TGTGCCAGCAGCTTCTCTATTACGCCCGGGACCCACAATGAGCAGTTCTTC. The V call is TRBV5-8, the J call TRBJ2-1, with D perhaps being TRBD1 or TRBD2 (5 bases each). CDR3 length: 17 amino acids. The V gene lost 2 bases and the J gene lost 5 bases, with 20 bases spanning the gap. Looked up from germline, CDR1 is SGHTS and CDR2 is YDEGEE.

This clone has more than one count but fewer than ten. The chain combines TRBV5-8 with TRBJ1-3; D is unresolved. This CDR3 has 15 residues. Trimming removed 0 bases at V and 0 bases at J, with 7 bases between. Germline lookup yields CDR1 SGHTS and CDR2 YDEGEE. The CDR3 region is CASSLERLSGNTIYF. The CDR3 DNA reads TGTGCCAGCAGCTTGGAACGCCTCTCTGGAAACACCATATATTTT.

This sequence joins TRBV6-1 and TRBJ2-2; no clear D. CDR3 length: 14 residues. Germline CDR1 is MNHNS and CDR2 is SASEGT. The V end lost 4 bases, the J end lost 5 bases, and 11 bases lay between the germline ends. The CDR3: CASSANGVTGELFF. The CDR3 DNA reads TGTGCCAGCAGTGCAAACGGCGTAACCGGGGAGCTGTTTTTT.